What follows are 22 T cell receptor beta chains derived from one specimen sequenced in a study of PD-1 blockade in classical Hodgkin lymphoma. The method was immunoSEQ multiplex PCR; TCRdb's version includes in-frame clones alone and lacks a portion of them. Among over 75,000 clones listed, over 75% were seen once. Time point specified: cycle 4 day 1 (C4D1), after more than five weeks of nivolumab. Every patient had relapsed following autologous stem cell transplantation, and cohorts differed in brentuximab vedotin exposure. Here the sequenced sample was peripheral blood mononuclear cells (PBMCs), taken before the fourth cycle of nivolumab. These receptors were collected from a human donor with classical Hodgkin lymphoma.

The chain couples TRBV9 to TRBJ2-2, with D possibly being TRBD1 or TRBD2 (5 bases each). V was cut by 5 bases and J by 6 bases, with 17 bases left in between. The CDR3 length is 15 residues. CDR1 and CDR2 (germline): SGDLS, YYNGEE. In DNA, the CDR3 is TGTGCCAGCAGGACGTCAGGGAGCGTCGCCGGGGAGCTGTTTTTT. Translation: CASRTSGSVAGELFF. The full variable domain, in which reference TRBV9 and TRBJ2-2 provide the parts outside the CDR3, is DSGVTQTPKHLITATGQRVTLRCSPRSGDLSVYWYQQSLDQGLQFLIQYYNGEERAKGNILERFSAQQFPDLHSELNLSSLELGDSALYFCASRTSGSVAGELFFGEGSRLTVL.

This rearrangement joins TRBV19 to TRBJ2-7; no definite D call. V lost 6 bases and J 4 bases, leaving 19 bases between the germline ends. The CDR3 covers 15 residues. Germline assignment: CDR1 LNHDA and CDR2 SQIVND (reference sequence). The CDR3 loop is CASSRLISGWYEQYF. The CDR3 bases are TGTGCCAGTAGCCGCCTGATATCGGGTTGGTACGAGCAGTACTTC.

The rearrangement joins TRBV20-1 to TRBJ1-1; TRBD1 might be the D (5 bases). The V end was cut by 3 bases, the J end by 3 bases, with 5 bases between. CDR3 size: 11 residues. From germline, CDR1 is DFQATT and CDR2 SNEGSKA (reference sequence). This CDR3 reads CSASRDTEAFF. In DNA, the CDR3 is TGCAGTGCTAGCAGGGACACTGAAGCTTTCTTT.

The rearrangement uses TRBV11-2 and TRBJ2-3; D call uncertain. Germline V gene lookup returns CDR1 SGHAT and CDR2 FQNNGV. V lost 3 bases and J lost 6, with 16 bases in between. This CDR3 comprises 15 residues. The CDR3 loop is CASSFAVLPRDTQYF. The CDR3 nucleotides read TGTGCCAGCAGCTTCGCAGTCTTACCCCGGGATACGCAGTATTTT.

V usage is TRBV5-6 and J usage is TRBJ2-7; D gene uncertain. Trimming pared 0 bases from V and 3 bases from J, leaving 19 bases between. Germline CDR1 is SGHDT and CDR2 is YYEEEE. The CDR3 extends over 17 amino acids. DNA of the CDR3: TGTGCCAGCAGCTTGGATCGGGCCACCGAAGAAGACTACGAGCAGTACTTC. Amino acid sequence: CASSLDRATEEDYEQYF. Based on the CDR3 plus reference TRBV5-6 and TRBJ2-7, the full variable domain is DAGVTQSPTHLIKTRGQQVTLRCSPKSGHDTVSWYQQALGQGPQFIFQYYEEEERQRGNFPDRFSGHQFPNYSSELNVNALLLGDSALYLCASSLDRATEEDYEQYFGPGTRLTVT.

J is TRBJ2-1 and V is TRBV7-2; 7 bases are a match to TRBD1. CDR3 size: 15 residues. J gave up 2 bases and V 6 bases, and 7 bases lay outside the gene matches. Germline CDR1 SGHTA, CDR2 FQGNSA. CDR3 bases: TGTGCCAGCAGACGACAGGGTTCGACCTACAATGAGCAGTTCTTC. Its protein is CASRRQGSTYNEQFF.

The chain recombines TRBV30 with TRBJ1-1; TRBD1 might be the D (5 bases). CDR3 length: 15 amino acids. Germline-derived CDR1 and CDR2 are GTSNPN and SVGIG (reference sequence). The ends were cut back, 0 bases at V and 6 bases at J, with 17 bases in the middle. This CDR3 is CAWSVEKMRTPEAFF. CDR3 in DNA: TGTGCCTGGAGTGTAGAGAAAATGAGGACACCTGAAGCTTTCTTT.

The chain uses TRBV12-5 and TRBJ2-6; D is unresolved. CDR3 length: 13 residues. V was shortened by 7 bases and J by 1 base, with 5 bases between the two germline ends. CDR1 and CDR2 (germline): LGHNT, FRNRAP. This chain's CDR3 is CASATSGANVLTF. In nucleotides, the CDR3 is TGTGCTAGTGCCACGTCTGGGGCCAACGTCCTGACTTTC.

This rearrangement joins TRBV5-4 to TRBJ2-5, with D tentatively TRBD2 (7 bases). Per the germline V gene, CDR1 is SGHNT and CDR2 is YYREEE (reference sequence). The CDR3 sequence is 17 residues long. Trimming cost V 0 bases and J 4 bases, with 19 bases left between them. The CDR3 nucleotides read TGTGCCAGCAGCTTGGTTGGTGGGGGGGCCGAAGGAGAGACCCAGTACTTC. Translating it yields CASSLVGGGAEGETQYF.

The V and J genes are TRBV5-4 and TRBJ2-2; D is possibly TRBD2 (6 bases). The CDR3 is 17 amino acids. Trimming left V 4 bases short and J 4 bases short, with 20 bases between. Looked up from germline, CDR1 is SGHNT and CDR2 is YYREEE (reference sequence). CDR3 in amino acids: CASSPPGGNMFTGELFF. CDR3 nucleotides: TGTGCCAGCAGCCCCCCCGGCGGGAATATGTTCACCGGGGAGCTGTTTTTT.

This sequence joins TRBV4-1 and TRBJ1-1; TRBD1 is a possible D gene (5 bases). Trimming left V 7 bases short and J 4 bases short, with 16 bases between. The germline gives CDR1 MGHRA, CDR2 YSYEKL. The CDR3 totals 14 residues. As DNA, the CDR3 is TGCGCCAGCATCGTAGGGGAGGGAGGCACTGAAGCTTTCTTT. Protein sequence: CASIVGEGGTEAFF.

As concerns this clone: A junction boundary mismatches the germline segment, possibly from a read error. V is TRBV6-1 and J is TRBJ2-5, with D perhaps TRBD1 (6 bases). Germline assignment: CDR1 MNHNS and CDR2 SASEGT. CDR3 length: 15 residues. CDR3 nucleotides: TGTGCCAGCAGCGAAGACAGGCACTACCAAGAGACCCAGTACTTC. It translates to CASSEDRHYQETQYF.

CDR3 nucleotide sequence: TGTGCCAGCAGTTACCTGGGAGGGTACGAGCAGTACTTC. Residues: CASSYLGGYEQYF. The V and J genes are TRBV6-5 and TRBJ2-7; 7 positions agree with TRBD2. The germline CDR1 and CDR2 sequences are MNHEY and SVGAGI. CDR3 length: 13 amino acids. Trimming at V came to 2 bases and at J to 4 bases, leaving 2 bases not matched to a gene.

The chain joins TRBV4-2 to TRBJ1-3; D is ambiguous. The CDR3 sequence is 14 residues long. Germline V lookup: CDR1 LGHNA, CDR2 YNFKEQ. V shed 0 bases and J shed 7 bases, with 10 bases lying between them. The CDR3 loop reads CASSQDLRGNTIYF. CDR3 coding DNA: TGTGCCAGCAGCCAAGATTTACGGGGTAACACCATATATTTT.

The chain links TRBV19 to TRBJ1-6; maybe TRBD1 (5 bases). This CDR3 is 16 amino acids long. Germline CDR1 LNHDA, CDR2 SQIVND (reference sequence). V dropped 4 bases and J dropped 6 bases, with 16 bases sitting between them. CDR3 protein: CASSTRLGEGNSPLHF. CDR3 in DNA: TGTGCCAGTAGTACCCGATTAGGGGAAGGTAATTCACCCCTCCACTTT.

This clone was detected once. DNA for the CDR3: TGTGCCAGTAGCTCTCAGGGGGCCGCCTATAATTCACCCCTCCACTTT. Its translation is CASSSQGAAYNSPLHF. This sequence joins TRBV19 and TRBJ1-6; 8 bases agree with TRBD1. Trimming cost V 6 bases and J 2 bases; bases outside gene matches: 6. The CDR3 is 16 residues long. Germline assignment: CDR1 LNHDA and CDR2 SQIVND (reference sequence).

This clone was detected once. This chain uses TRBV6-5 with TRBJ1-2; a possible D gene is TRBD1 (5 bases). This CDR3 has 14 residues. The germline CDR1 and CDR2 sequences are MNHEY and SVGAGI. Deletions cut 2 bases from V and 4 bases from J, with 11 bases between. CDR3 sequence reads: CASSYIRQSYGYTF. CDR3 sequence (DNA): TGTGCCAGCAGTTACATCCGACAGAGCTATGGCTACACCTTC.

This clone has a count of ten or more. This chain links TRBV4-2 with TRBJ1-6, with TRBD1 matching over 8 bases. The ends lost 0 bases at V and 8 bases at J; junction bases unmatched: 9. Germline CDR1 LGHNA, CDR2 YNFKEQ. The CDR3 is made up of 17 amino acids. The CDR3 reads CASSQDVGADRDSPLHF. The CDR3 region has the DNA TGTGCCAGCAGCCAAGATGTGGGGGCGGACAGGGATTCACCCCTCCACTTT.

The chain couples TRBV29-1 to TRBJ1-1; D remains ambiguous. Germline loops: CDR1 SQVTM, CDR2 ANQGSEA. Between the trimmed V and J ends, which lost 3 bases and 1 base, there was a span of 9 bases. CDR3 length: 13 residues. This CDR3 is CSVDIEANTEAFF. Here the CDR3 DNA reads TGCAGCGTTGATATCGAGGCGAACACTGAAGCTTTCTTT.

The chain couples TRBV6-5 to TRBJ2-3; a weak D match, TRBD2 (7 bases). The germline V gene encodes CDR1 MNHEY and CDR2 SVGAGI. The CDR3 is 16 amino acids. Trimming took 4 bases from V and 2 from J, leaving 16 bases between them. The CDR3 region is CASSSPREGDTDTQYF. DNA of the CDR3: TGTGCCAGCAGTTCCCCCAGGGAGGGGGACACAGATACGCAGTATTTT.

The chain links TRBV30 to TRBJ2-2; possibly TRBD2 for D (6 bases). Germline V gives CDR1 GTSNPN, CDR2 SVGIG (reference sequence). Trimming shortened V by 2 bases and J by 1 base, and 11 bases separated the two germline ends. This CDR3 is 15 amino acids long. CDR3 amino acids: CAWSSGHGNTGELFF. The DNA of the CDR3 is TGTGCCTGGAGTAGCGGGCACGGGAACACCGGGGAGCTGTTTTTT.

This clone was recorded a few times. This chain uses TRBV27 with TRBJ2-5; D gene unclear. CDR1 MNHEY and CDR2 SMNVEV come from the germline V gene (reference sequence). Trimming took 5 bases from V and 5 from J, leaving 12 bases between them. CDR3 size: 13 residues. The CDR3 spells CASSNSGWETQYF. Written as DNA, the CDR3 is TGTGCCAGCAGTAACAGTGGGTGGGAGACCCAGTACTTC.